Below, 19 T cell receptor beta chains from the same sample are listed, as sequenced in a study of T-cell memory formation after mild COVID-19. TCRdb re-analysed the 5' RACE reads in MiXCR, keeping a single row per CDR3 protein. The sample holds about 340,000 distinct CDR3 sequences; 15% are singletons and the top ten take more than 20%. The sample taken for sequencing was PBMCs or a T cell subset sorted from them (not recorded which). Every receptor here comes from a man aged 18 to 30 who had mild COVID-19 (a few samples of this study predate the infection). Cell type and time point are not known.

This chain uses TRBV5-8 with TRBJ2-3; no reliable D call. The length of the CDR3 is 14 residues. Germline loops: CDR1 SGHTS, CDR2 YDEGEE. Trimming took 1 base from V and 4 from J, leaving 10 bases between them. The CDR3 region has the DNA TGTGCCAGCAGCTTGTCGTCAAGGGCAGATACGCAGTATTTT. It encodes CASSLSSRADTQYF. The full variable domain, with the rest looked up from reference TRBV5-8 and TRBJ2-3, is EAGVTQSPTHLIKTRGQQATLRCSPISGHTSVYWYQQALGLGLQFLLWYDEGEERNRGNFPPRFSGRQFPNYSSELNVNALELEDSALYLCASSLSSRADTQYFGPGTRLTVL.

This clonotype came up many times. The chain employs TRBV4-3 and TRBJ2-1; 7 bases line up with TRBD1. There are 16 residues in the CDR3. The V and J ends lost 0 bases and 7 bases, in that order; junction bases with no gene match: 9. CDR1 is LGHNA and CDR2 is YSLEER in the germline V gene. CDR3 coding DNA: TGCGCCAGCAGCCAAGATAGGGCAGGGGGTGGTAATGAGCAGTTCTTC. Its protein product is CASSQDRAGGGNEQFF.

This clonotype was found many times. The chain couples TRBV7-8 to TRBJ2-6; the match to TRBD1 covers 7 bases. Trimming at V came to 1 base and at J to 0 bases, leaving 3 bases not matched to a gene. The germline V gene encodes CDR1 SGHVS and CDR2 FQNEAQ. The CDR3 extends over 17 amino acids. CDR3: CASSLVAGGSGANVLTF. CDR3 DNA sequence: TGTGCCAGCAGCTTAGTGGCAGGGGGCTCTGGGGCCAACGTCCTGACTTTC. Filled out from reference TRBV7-8 and TRBJ2-6, the complete variable domain reads GAGVSQSPRYKVAKRGQDVALRCDPISGHVSLFWYQQALGQGPEFLTYFQNEAQLDKSGLPSDRFFAERPEGSVSTLKIQRTQQEDSAVYLCASSLVAGGSGANVLTFGAGSRLTVL.

V usage is TRBV29-1 and J usage is TRBJ2-5; D remains unclear. Between the trimmed V and J ends, which lost 4 bases and 4 bases, there was a span of 7 bases. The CDR3 extends over 11 amino acids. The germline CDR1 and CDR2 sequences are SQVTM and ANQGSEA. CDR3 in DNA: TGCAGCGTTGGGGCTATAGAGACCCAGTACTTC. Its translation: CSVGAIETQYF.

This clonotype was seen more than once but under ten times. CDR3 nucleotides: TGTGCCAGCAGGGAGGGGAGGGGTAGCAATCAGCCCCAGCATTTT. Protein sequence: CASREGRGSNQPQHF. The chain combines TRBV7-2 with TRBJ1-5; weak D call: TRBD1 (5 bases). The CDR3 sequence is 15 residues long. In germline, CDR1 is SGHTA, CDR2 FQGNSA. V lost 6 bases and J lost 0, with 12 bases in between.

J is TRBJ1-2 and V is TRBV12-3 or TRBV12-4; TRBD1 might be the D (5 bases). This CDR3 has 13 amino acids. The V and J ends lost 6 bases and 2 bases respectively, with 10 bases between them. CDR3 nucleotides: TGTGCCAGCAGCAGCAGGGCAAACTATGGCTACACCTTC. It codes for CASSSRANYGYTF.

In this sample, this clonotype turned up a few times. This rearrangement joins TRBV20-1 to TRBJ2-3; 8 bases agree with TRBD2. Trimming removed 6 bases from V and 5 bases from J; junction bases left unmatched: 13. From germline, CDR1 is DFQATT and CDR2 SNEGSKA (reference sequence). The length of the CDR3 is 15 residues. The CDR3 is CSATGLVPAGDTQYF. CDR3 bases: TGCAGTGCAACGGGACTAGTCCCTGCGGGAGATACGCAGTATTTT.

The rearrangement uses TRBV30 and TRBJ1-2, with D uncertain. The length of the CDR3 is 11 residues. With 1 base removed from V and 9 bases from J, the gap between germline ends came to 9 bases. Looked up from germline, CDR1 is GTSNPN and CDR2 is SVGIG (reference sequence). CDR3 amino acids: CAWSARLSYTF. The CDR3 DNA is TGTGCCTGGAGTGCCCGCCTTAGCTACACCTTC. The entire variable domain, with the rest obtained from reference TRBV30 and TRBJ1-2, is as follows: SQTIHQWPATLVQPVGSPLSLECTVEGTSNPNLYWYRQAAGRGLQLLFYSVGIGQISSEVPQNLSASRPQDRQFILSSKKLLLSDSGFYLCAWSARLSYTFGSGTRLTVV.

This clonotype has more than one count but fewer than ten. The rearrangement uses TRBV4-3 and TRBJ1-2; D uncertain. The germline V gene encodes CDR1 LGHNA and CDR2 YSLEER. This CDR3 contains 13 residues. V lost 1 base and J 5 bases, leaving 8 bases between the germline ends. This CDR3 is CASSQALGYGYTF. The DNA for the CDR3 is TGCGCCAGCAGCCAAGCTTTAGGATATGGCTACACCTTC.

This clonotype was recorded a few times. This CDR3 reads CASSFRQGWTEAFF. CDR3 DNA: TGTGCCAGCAGCTTTCGACAGGGCTGGACTGAAGCTTTCTTT. The genes are TRBV11-1 and TRBJ1-1; 7 positions agree with TRBD1. The CDR3 has 14 residues. Germline V gene lookup returns CDR1 SGHAT and CDR2 FQDESV (reference sequence). J gave up 5 bases and V 3 bases, and 6 bases lay outside the gene matches.

CDR3 sequence (DNA): TGCGCCAGCAGCCAAGATCTGAGGGGGACAGGGGGCGGCTACGAGCAGTACTTC. This encodes CASSQDLRGTGGGYEQYF. The V and J genes are TRBV4-3 and TRBJ2-7; 12 positions agree with TRBD1. The CDR3 covers 18 residues. The ends lost 0 bases at V and 3 bases at J; junction bases unmatched: 9. Germline CDR1 reads LGHNA; CDR2 reads YSLEER.

The CDR3, as DNA: TGCAGTGCTAGACCCGACAACACCGGGGAGCTGTTTTTT. Translated, it gives CSARPDNTGELFF. The V call is TRBV20-1, the J call TRBJ2-2; D is undetermined. CDR3 size: 13 residues. CDR1 and CDR2 from the germline V gene are DFQATT and SNEGSKA (reference sequence). V dropped 2 bases and J dropped 2 bases, with 6 bases sitting between them.

This chain uses TRBV7-3 with TRBJ2-3, with D possibly matching TRBD2 (5 bases). Trimming cost V 5 bases and J 1 base, with 13 bases left between them. CDR3 length equals 15 residues. Germline V gives CDR1 SGHTA, CDR2 FQGTGA. The CDR3 nucleotides are TGTGCCAGCAGCCCCGGGGTGGGAGGCACAGATACGCAGTATTTT. Amino acids: CASSPGVGGTDTQYF.

The V call is TRBV12-3 or TRBV12-4, the J call TRBJ1-4; D remains unclear. V lost 6 bases to trimming and J lost 13 bases, with 12 bases between them. The CDR3 has 11 residues. The CDR3 reads CASSITPRLFF. DNA of the CDR3: TGTGCCAGCAGCATTACCCCTCGACTGTTTTTT.

This clonotype occurred a few times. The chain joins TRBV28 to TRBJ2-5; D is possibly TRBD1 (7 bases). This CDR3 comprises 15 residues. Germline V gene lookup returns CDR1 MDHEN and CDR2 SYDVKM. V lost 5 bases to trimming and J lost 4 bases, with 17 bases between them. Here the CDR3 reads CASSLRQGGVETQYF. CDR3 DNA: TGTGCCAGCAGTCTCCGACAGGGAGGCGTAGAGACCCAGTACTTC. Full variable domain (remainder filled in from reference TRBV28 and TRBJ2-5): DVKVTQSSRYLVKRTGEKVFLECVQDMDHENMFWYRQDPGLGLRLIYFSYDVKMKEKGDIPEGYSVSREKKERFSLILESASTNQTSMYLCASSLRQGGVETQYFGPGTRLLVL.

This clonotype was counted a few times. The chain recombines TRBV7-8 with TRBJ2-1, with a tentative D call TRBD1 (5 bases). Trimming took 8 bases from V and 8 from J, leaving 19 bases between them. This CDR3 has 14 amino acids. Per germline, CDR1 SGHVS and CDR2 FQNEAQ. CDR3 in DNA: TGTGCCAGCGGGTCGGGCAGGGCCCACGATGAGCAGTTCTTC. Protein product: CASGSGRAHDEQFF.

A few counts support this clonotype. The rearrangement links TRBV6-2 or TRBV6-3 to TRBJ2-4; TRBD2 matches 10 bases. The CDR3 is 18 amino acids. Germline CDR1 and CDR2: MNHEY and SVGEGT. V gave up 2 bases and J gave up 2 bases; unmatched junction bases: 9. As DNA, the CDR3 is TGTGCCAGCAGTTACGGGTTGGTTAGCGGGGGGACCAAAAACATTCAGTACTTC. It encodes CASSYGLVSGGTKNIQYF.

This clonotype was seen a few times. This chain links TRBV6-6 with TRBJ1-2, with a possible D match to TRBD1 (6 bases). Trimming took 8 bases from V and 2 from J, leaving 21 bases between them. Germline loops: CDR1 MNHNY, CDR2 SVGAGI (reference sequence). CDR3 length equals 16 residues. CDR3 protein: CASGGPTGTSNYGYTF. Written as DNA, the CDR3 is TGTGCCAGCGGGGGACCAACCGGGACATCGAACTATGGCTACACCTTC.

The genes are TRBV6-1 and TRBJ2-7; possible D gene TRBD2, 6 bases. Looked up from germline, CDR1 is MNHNS and CDR2 is SASEGT. Trimming cost V 6 bases and J 0 bases, with 12 bases left between them. This CDR3 has 14 residues. DNA of the CDR3: TGTGCCAGCAGGAGGGGACTGAGCTCCTACGAGCAGTACTTC. This codes for CASRRGLSSYEQYF.